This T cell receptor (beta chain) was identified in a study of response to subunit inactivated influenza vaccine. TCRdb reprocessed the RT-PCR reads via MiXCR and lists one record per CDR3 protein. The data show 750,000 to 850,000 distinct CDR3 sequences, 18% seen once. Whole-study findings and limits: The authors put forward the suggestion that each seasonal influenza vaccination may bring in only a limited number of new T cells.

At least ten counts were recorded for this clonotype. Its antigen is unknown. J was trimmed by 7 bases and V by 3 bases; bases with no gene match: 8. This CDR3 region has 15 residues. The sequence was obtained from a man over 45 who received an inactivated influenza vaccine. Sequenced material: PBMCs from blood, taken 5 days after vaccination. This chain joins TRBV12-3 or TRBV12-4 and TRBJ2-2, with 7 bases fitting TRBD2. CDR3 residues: CASSFAGVTGGELFF. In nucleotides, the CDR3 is TGTGCCAGCAGTTTTGCGGGAGTAACTGGCGGGGAGCTGTTTTTT.